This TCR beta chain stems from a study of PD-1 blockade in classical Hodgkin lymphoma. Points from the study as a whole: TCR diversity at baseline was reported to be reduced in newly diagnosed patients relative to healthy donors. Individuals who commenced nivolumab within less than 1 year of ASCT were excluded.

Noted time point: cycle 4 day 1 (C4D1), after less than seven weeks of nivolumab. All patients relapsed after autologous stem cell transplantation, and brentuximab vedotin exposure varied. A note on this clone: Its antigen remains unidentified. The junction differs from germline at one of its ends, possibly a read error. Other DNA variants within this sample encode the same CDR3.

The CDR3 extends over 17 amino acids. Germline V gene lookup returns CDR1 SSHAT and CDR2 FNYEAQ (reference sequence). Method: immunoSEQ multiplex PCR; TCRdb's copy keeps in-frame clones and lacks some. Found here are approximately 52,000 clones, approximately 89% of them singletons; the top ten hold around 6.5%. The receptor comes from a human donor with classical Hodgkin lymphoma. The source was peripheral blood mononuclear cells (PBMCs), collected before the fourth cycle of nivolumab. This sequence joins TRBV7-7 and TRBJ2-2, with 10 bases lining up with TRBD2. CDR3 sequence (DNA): TGTGCTAGCAGCCTCCGGACTAGCGGCCCGAACACCGGGGAGCTGTTTTTT. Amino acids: CASSLRTSGPNTGELFF.